This T cell receptor (beta chain) was recovered during a study of blood T cells in healthy people across ages. Through a sample-barcoded 5' primer and a J-beta primer mix, a second PCR was run for roughly 6 to 12 cycles. TCRdb used MiXCR to reprocess the 5' RACE reads, holding one entry per CDR3 protein. The repertoire holds about 580,000 distinct CDR3 sequences, with roughly 43% as singletons. The CDR3 is 15 amino acids. Germline assignment: CDR1 SGHDN and CDR2 FVKESK. The clonotype originates from a man older than 75 in good health. The specimen was blood. The chain couples TRBV14 to TRBJ2-1, with a weak D call TRBD2 (7 bases). The DNA end favors TRBJ2-7, so the J call may be wrong. For the CDR3, the DNA is TGTGCCAGCAGCCAACCGGGCGGGGGCAGGTACGAGCAGTACTTC. The encoded protein is CASSQPGGGRYEQYF.